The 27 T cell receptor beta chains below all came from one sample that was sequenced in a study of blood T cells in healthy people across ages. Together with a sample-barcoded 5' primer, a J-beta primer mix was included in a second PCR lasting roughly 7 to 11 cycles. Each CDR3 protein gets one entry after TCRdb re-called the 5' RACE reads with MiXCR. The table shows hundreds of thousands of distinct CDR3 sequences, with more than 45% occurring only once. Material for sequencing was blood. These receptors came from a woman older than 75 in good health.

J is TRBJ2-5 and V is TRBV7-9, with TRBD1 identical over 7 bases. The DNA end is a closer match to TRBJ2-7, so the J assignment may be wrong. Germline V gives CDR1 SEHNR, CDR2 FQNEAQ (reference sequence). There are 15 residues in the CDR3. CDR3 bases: TGTGCCAGCAGCTCGGACAGGAGAAACCTCTACGAGCAGTACTTC. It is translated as CASSSDRRNLYEQYF.

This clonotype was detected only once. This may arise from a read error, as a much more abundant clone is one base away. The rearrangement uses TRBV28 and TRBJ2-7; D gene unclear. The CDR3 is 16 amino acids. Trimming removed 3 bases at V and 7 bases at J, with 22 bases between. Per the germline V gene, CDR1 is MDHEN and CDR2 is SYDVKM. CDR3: CASSLSTSDHYNEQYF. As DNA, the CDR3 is TGTGCCAGCAGTTTGTCGACCAGCGACCACTACAATGAGCAGTACTTC.

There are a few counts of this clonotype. CDR3 loop: CSVSREVATGELFF. CDR3 bases: TGCAGCGTCTCCAGGGAAGTGGCCACCGGGGAGCTGTTTTTT. V gene TRBV29-1 combines with J gene TRBJ2-2; maybe TRBD1 (5 bases). The CDR3 covers 14 residues. V shed 6 bases and J shed 4 bases, with 15 bases lying between them. Germline assignment: CDR1 SQVTM and CDR2 ANQGSEA.

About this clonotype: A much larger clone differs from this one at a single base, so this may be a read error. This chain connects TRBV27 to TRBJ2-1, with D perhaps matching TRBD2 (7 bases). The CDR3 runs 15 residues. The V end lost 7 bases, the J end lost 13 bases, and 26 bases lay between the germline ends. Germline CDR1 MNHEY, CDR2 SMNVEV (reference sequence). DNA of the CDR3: TGTGCCAGCACCAATGGGGGGGGGCCTCGAGAGACCCAGTTCTTC. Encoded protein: CASTNGGGPRETQFF.

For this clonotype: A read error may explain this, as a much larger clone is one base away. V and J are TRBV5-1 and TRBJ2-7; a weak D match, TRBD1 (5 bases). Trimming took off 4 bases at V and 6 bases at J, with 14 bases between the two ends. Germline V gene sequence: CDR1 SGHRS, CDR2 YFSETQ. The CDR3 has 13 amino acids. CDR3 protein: CASSVTSGSEQYF. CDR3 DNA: TGCGCCAGCAGCGTGACCTCAGGGTCCGAGCAGTACTTC.

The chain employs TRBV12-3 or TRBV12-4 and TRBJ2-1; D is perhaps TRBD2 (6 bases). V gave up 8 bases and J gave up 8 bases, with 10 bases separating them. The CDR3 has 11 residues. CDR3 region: CASWRGHEQFF. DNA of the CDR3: TGTGCCAGCTGGCGGGGTCATGAGCAGTTCTTC.

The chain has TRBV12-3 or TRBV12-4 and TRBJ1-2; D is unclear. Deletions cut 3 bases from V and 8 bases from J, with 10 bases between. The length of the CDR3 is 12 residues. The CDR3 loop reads CASSFRGRGYTF. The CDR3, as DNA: TGTGCCAGCAGTTTTCGGGGTCGGGGCTACACCTTC.

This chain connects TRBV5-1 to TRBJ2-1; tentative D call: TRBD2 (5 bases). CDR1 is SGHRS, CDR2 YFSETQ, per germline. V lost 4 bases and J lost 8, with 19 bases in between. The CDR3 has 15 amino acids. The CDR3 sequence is CASSPSEGGVDEQFF. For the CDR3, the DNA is TGCGCCAGCAGCCCCAGCGAGGGCGGTGTGGATGAGCAGTTCTTC.

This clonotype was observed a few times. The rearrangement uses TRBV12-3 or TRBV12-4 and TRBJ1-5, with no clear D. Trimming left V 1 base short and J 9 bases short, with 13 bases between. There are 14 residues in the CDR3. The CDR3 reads CASSLGVPERPQHF. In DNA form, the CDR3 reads TGTGCCAGCAGTTTAGGCGTCCCTGAAAGGCCCCAGCATTTT.

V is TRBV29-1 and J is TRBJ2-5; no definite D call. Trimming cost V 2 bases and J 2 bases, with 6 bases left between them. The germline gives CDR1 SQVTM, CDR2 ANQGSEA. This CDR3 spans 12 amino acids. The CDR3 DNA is TGCAGCGTTGAATTTAGGCAAGAGACCCAGTACTTC. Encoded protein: CSVEFRQETQYF.

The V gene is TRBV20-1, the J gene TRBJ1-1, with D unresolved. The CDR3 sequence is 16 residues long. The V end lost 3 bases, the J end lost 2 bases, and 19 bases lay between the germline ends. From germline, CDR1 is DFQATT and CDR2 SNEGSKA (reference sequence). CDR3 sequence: CSARGRGWSDNTEAFF. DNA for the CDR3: TGCAGTGCTAGGGGGAGAGGTTGGTCAGACAACACTGAAGCTTTCTTT.

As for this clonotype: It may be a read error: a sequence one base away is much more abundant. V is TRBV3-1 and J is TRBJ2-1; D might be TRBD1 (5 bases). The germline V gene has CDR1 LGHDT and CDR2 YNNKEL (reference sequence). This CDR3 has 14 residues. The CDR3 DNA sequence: TGTGGCAGCAGCCCAGGGTACTCCTACAATGAGCAGTTCTTC. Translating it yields CGSSPGYSYNEQFF.

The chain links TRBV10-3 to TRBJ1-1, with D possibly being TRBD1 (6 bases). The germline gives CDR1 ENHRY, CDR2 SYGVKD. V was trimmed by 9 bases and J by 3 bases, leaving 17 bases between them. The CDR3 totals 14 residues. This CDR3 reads CAITAGQGYTEAFF. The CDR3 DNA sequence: TGTGCCATTACCGCGGGCCAGGGGTACACTGAAGCTTTCTTT.

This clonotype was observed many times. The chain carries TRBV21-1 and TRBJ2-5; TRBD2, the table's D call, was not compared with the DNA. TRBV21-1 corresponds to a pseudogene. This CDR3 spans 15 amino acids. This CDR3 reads CASGRNSGGQETQYF. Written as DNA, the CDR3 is TGTGCCAGCGGAAGAAATAGCGGGGGGCAAGAGACCCAGTACTTC.

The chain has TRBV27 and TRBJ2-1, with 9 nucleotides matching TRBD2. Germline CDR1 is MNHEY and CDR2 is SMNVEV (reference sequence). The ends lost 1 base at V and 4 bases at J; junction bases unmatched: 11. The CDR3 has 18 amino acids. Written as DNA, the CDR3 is TGTGCCAGCAGTTTATGGGTAGGCGGGAGGGCCGGGTACAATGAGCAGTTCTTC. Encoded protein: CASSLWVGGRAGYNEQFF.

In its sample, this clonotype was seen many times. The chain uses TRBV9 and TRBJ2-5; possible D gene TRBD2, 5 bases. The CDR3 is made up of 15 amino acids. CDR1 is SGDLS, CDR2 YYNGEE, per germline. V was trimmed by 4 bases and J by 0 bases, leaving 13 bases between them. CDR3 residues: CASSPGGWDQETQYF. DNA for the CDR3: TGTGCCAGCAGCCCAGGAGGATGGGACCAAGAGACCCAGTACTTC.

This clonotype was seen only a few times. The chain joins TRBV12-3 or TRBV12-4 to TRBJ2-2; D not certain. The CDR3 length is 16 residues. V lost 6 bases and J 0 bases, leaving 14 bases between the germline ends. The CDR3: CASRLTTDSNTGELFF. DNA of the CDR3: TGTGCCAGCAGATTAACGACTGACTCGAACACCGGGGAGCTGTTTTTT.

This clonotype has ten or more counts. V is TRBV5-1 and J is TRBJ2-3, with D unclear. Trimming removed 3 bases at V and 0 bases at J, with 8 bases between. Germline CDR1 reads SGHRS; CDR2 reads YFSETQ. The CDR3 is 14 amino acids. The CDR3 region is CASSSNPSTDTQYF. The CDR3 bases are TGCGCCAGCAGCTCCAACCCTAGCACAGATACGCAGTATTTT.

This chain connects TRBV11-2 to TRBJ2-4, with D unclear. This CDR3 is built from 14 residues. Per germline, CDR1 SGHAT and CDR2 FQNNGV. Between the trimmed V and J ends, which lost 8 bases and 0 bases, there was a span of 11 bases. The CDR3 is CASAPTLAKNIQYF. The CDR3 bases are TGTGCCAGCGCCCCTACACTAGCCAAAAACATTCAGTACTTC. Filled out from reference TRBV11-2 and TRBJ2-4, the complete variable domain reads EAGVAQSPRYKIIEKRQSVAFWCNPISGHATLYWYQQILGQGPKLLIQFQNNGVVDDSQLPKDRFSAERLKGVDSTLKIQPAKLEDSAVYLCASAPTLAKNIQYFGAGTRLSVL.

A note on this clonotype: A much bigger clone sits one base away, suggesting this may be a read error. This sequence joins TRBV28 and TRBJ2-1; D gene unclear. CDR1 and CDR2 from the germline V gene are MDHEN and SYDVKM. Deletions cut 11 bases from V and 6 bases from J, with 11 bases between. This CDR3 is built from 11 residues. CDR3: CAVGRFNEQFF. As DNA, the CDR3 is TGTGCCGTCGGACGGTTCAATGAGCAGTTCTTC. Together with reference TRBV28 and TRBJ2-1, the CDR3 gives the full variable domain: DVKVTQSSRYLVKRTGEKVFLECVQDMDHENMFWYRQDPGLGLRLIYFSYDVKMKEKGDIPEGYSVSREKKERFSLILESASTNQTSMYLCAVGRFNEQFFGPGTRLTVL.

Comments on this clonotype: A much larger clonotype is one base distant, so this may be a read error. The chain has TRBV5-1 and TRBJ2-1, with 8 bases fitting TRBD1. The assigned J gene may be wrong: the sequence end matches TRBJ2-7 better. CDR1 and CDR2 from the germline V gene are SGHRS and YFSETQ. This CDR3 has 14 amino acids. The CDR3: CASSFVQGDIEQYF. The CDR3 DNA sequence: TGCGCCAGCAGCTTTGTACAGGGGGATATTGAGCAGTACTTC.

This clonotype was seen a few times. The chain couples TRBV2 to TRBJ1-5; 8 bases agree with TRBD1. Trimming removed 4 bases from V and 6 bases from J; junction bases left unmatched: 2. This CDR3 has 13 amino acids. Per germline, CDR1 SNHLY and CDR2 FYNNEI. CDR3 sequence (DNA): TGTGCCAGCAGTGGACAGGGGAGTCAGCCCCAGCATTTT. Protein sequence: CASSGQGSQPQHF.

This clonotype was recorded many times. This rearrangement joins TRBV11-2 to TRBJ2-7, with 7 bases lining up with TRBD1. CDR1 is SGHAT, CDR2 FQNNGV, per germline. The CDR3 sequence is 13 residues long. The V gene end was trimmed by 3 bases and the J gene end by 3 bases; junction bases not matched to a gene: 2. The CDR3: CASSFRQGYEQYF. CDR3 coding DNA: TGTGCCAGCAGCTTCAGACAGGGCTACGAGCAGTACTTC.

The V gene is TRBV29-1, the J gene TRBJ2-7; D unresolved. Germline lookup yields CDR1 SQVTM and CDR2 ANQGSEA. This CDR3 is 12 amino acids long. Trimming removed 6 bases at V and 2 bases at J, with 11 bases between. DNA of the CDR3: TGCAGCGTAAAGCAGGAAACCTACGAGCAGTACTTC. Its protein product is CSVKQETYEQYF.

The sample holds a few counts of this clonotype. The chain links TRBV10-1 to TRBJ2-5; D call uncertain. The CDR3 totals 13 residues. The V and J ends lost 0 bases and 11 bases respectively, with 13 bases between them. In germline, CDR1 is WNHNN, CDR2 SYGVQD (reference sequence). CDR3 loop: CASSESIGYGQYF. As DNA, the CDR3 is TGCGCCAGCAGTGAGTCGATAGGTTACGGGCAGTACTTC.

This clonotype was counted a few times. The CDR3 DNA reads as TGTGCCAGCAGCGTAGCGAGCGATCCCTACAATGAGCAGTTCTTC. This gives the protein CASSVASDPYNEQFF. This rearrangement joins TRBV9 to TRBJ2-1; D gene ambiguous. CDR1 SGDLS and CDR2 YYNGEE come from the germline V gene. The CDR3 consists of 15 residues. V lost 0 bases to trimming and J lost 2 bases, with 9 bases between them.

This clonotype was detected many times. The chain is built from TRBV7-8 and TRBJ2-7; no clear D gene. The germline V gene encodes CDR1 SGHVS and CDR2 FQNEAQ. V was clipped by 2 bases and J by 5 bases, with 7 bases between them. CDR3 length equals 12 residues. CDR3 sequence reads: CASSLIGNEQYF. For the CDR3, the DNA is TGTGCCAGCAGCTTAATAGGGAACGAGCAGTACTTC.